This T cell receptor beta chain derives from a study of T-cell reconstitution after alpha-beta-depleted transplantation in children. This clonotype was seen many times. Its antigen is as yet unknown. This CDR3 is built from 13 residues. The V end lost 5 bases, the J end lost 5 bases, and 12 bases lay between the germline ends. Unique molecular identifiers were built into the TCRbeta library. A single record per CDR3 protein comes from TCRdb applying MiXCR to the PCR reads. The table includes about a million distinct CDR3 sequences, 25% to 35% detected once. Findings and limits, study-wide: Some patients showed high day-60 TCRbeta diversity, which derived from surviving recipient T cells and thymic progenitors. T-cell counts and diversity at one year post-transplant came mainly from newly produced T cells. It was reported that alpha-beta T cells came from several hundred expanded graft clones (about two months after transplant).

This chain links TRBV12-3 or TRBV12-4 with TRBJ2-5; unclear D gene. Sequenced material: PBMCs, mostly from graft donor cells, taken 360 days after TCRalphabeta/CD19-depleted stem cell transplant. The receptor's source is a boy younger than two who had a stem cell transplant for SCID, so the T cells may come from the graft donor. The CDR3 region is CASSPGSFETQYF. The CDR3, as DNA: TGTGCCAGCAGTCCAGGTTCGTTTGAGACCCAGTACTTC.